This T cell receptor (beta chain) derives from a study of T-cell reconstitution after alpha-beta-depleted transplantation in children. Germline lookup yields CDR1 MNHEY and CDR2 SMNVEV (reference sequence). The CDR3 runs 14 residues. Trimming took 3 bases from V and 3 from J; bases not matched to a gene: 5. Unique molecular identifiers were used in preparing the TCRbeta library. MiXCR, run by TCRdb on the PCR reads, gives a single entry per CDR3 protein. Altogether approximately 400,000 distinct CDR3 sequences are present, about 11% being singletons, with the ten largest covering 4.5% to 6.5%. In this sample, this clonotype turned up once.

This TCR derives from a human donor who donated a stem cell graft to a child with acute myeloid leukemia. This material consisted of PBMCs from the stem cell graft donor, taken from the stem cell graft. V is TRBV27 and J is TRBJ2-7; 7 bases line up with TRBD1. The CDR3 bases are TGTGCCAGCAGTTTTCGCGGACAGGTCTACGAGCAGTACTTC. Its translation is CASSFRGQVYEQYF.